The 23 T cell receptor beta chains reported below all come from one sample, sequenced in a study of blood T cell repertoires in COVID-19. Produced via immunoSEQ multiplex PCR; TCRdb's table is partial and in-frame only. The sample lists 3,600 or so clones, 60% to 75% occurring once. Material for sequencing was peripheral blood. Receptor source: a man aged 65 to 85 with active COVID-19.

Only one count was recorded for this clone. This chain links TRBV19 with TRBJ1-4; D may be TRBD1 (6 bases). V was pared by 10 bases and J by 0 bases, with 12 bases between. The CDR3 is 14 amino acids. CDR1 LNHDA and CDR2 SQIVND come from the germline V gene (reference sequence). CDR3 sequence reads: CATRWTATNEKLFF. DNA of the CDR3: TGTGCCACCCGCTGGACAGCAACTAATGAAAAACTGTTTTTT.

V gene TRBV6-6 combines with J gene TRBJ1-2; 7 bases match TRBD1. The V gene's germline CDR1 is MNHNY and CDR2 SVGAGI (reference sequence). The V segment lost 6 bases and the J segment 4 bases; nucleotides outside the gene matches: 5. There are 13 residues in the CDR3. The CDR3 DNA follows: TGTGCCAGCAGGCTGGGACAGATCTATGGCTACACCTTC. Translated, it gives CASRLGQIYGYTF.

V gene TRBV5-1 combines with J gene TRBJ2-1; TRBD2 matches 12 bases. Germline V lookup: CDR1 SGHRS, CDR2 YFSETQ. With V trimmed by 6 bases and J by 4 bases, 8 bases remained unmatched. The CDR3 consists of 16 residues. CDR3 nucleotides: TGCGCCAGCAAACCCCAGCTAGCGGGGGGGTACAATGAGCAGTTCTTC. This codes for CASKPQLAGGYNEQFF.

The chain links TRBV6-5 to TRBJ2-4; tentatively, D is TRBD1 (5 bases). CDR1 is MNHEY and CDR2 is SVGAGI in the germline V gene. The CDR3 is made up of 11 amino acids. Between the trimmed V and J ends, which lost 10 bases and 9 bases, there was a span of 13 bases. The CDR3 DNA follows: TGTGCCACCCGGACATTTGGCATTCAGTACTTC. This sequence encodes CATRTFGIQYF.

The CDR3 spells CASSFDRNFAYEQYF. In DNA, the CDR3 is TGTGCCAGCAGCTTCGACAGAAATTTCGCCTACGAGCAGTACTTC. V and J are TRBV7-2 and TRBJ2-7, with D possibly matching TRBD1 (5 bases). The CDR3 has 15 amino acids. CDR1 is SGHTA and CDR2 is FQGNSA in the germline V gene. V was clipped by 3 bases and J by 2 bases, with 14 bases between them.

This sequence joins TRBV2 and TRBJ1-2; possible D gene TRBD1, 5 bases. Germline CDR1 SNHLY, CDR2 FYNNEI. Trimming removed 4 bases at V and 1 base at J, with 7 bases between. The CDR3 covers 13 residues. CDR3 amino acids: CASSVDSNYGYTF. For the CDR3, the DNA is TGTGCCAGCAGTGTAGACAGTAACTATGGCTACACCTTC.

The chain carries TRBV7-2 and TRBJ2-3, with 7 bases fitting TRBD2. The J segment lost 1 base and the V segment lost 1 base, leaving 2 bases of the junction unmatched. CDR3 size: 15 residues. Germline CDR1 and CDR2: SGHTA and FQGNSA. The CDR3 is CASSLGLAGTDTQYF. The CDR3 nucleotides are TGTGCCAGCAGCTTAGGTCTAGCGGGCACAGATACGCAGTATTTT.

This clone is categorized as medium-sized. This chain connects TRBV20-1 to TRBJ2-3; D perhaps matches TRBD2 (5 bases). Trimming removed 3 bases from V and 4 bases from J, with 11 bases in between. Per the germline V gene, CDR1 is DFQATT and CDR2 is SNEGSKA (reference sequence). This CDR3 comprises 13 residues. The CDR3 DNA reads TGCAGTGCTAGTGCCGTGCGGGCAGATACGCAGTATTTT. Its protein product is CSASAVRADTQYF.

The V gene is TRBV3-1 (or the pseudogene TRBV3-2), the J gene TRBJ2-1, with 9 bases lining up with TRBD1. Germline assignment: CDR1 LGHDT and CDR2 YNNKEL (reference sequence). This CDR3 contains 16 residues. Trimming cost V 0 bases and J 3 bases; bases outside gene matches: 3. CDR3 sequence reads: CASSQDDRGVYNEQFF. The CDR3, as DNA: TGTGCCAGCAGCCAAGATGACAGGGGGGTCTACAATGAGCAGTTCTTC.

The CDR3 loop is CASSYSTRGAAYEQYF. The CDR3 DNA reads as TGTGCCAGCAGTTACTCAACCAGGGGCGCAGCCTACGAGCAGTACTTC. The genes are TRBV6-5 and TRBJ2-7; a possible D gene is TRBD1 (6 bases). Germline CDR1 is MNHEY and CDR2 is SVGAGI. CDR3 length: 16 amino acids. Deletions cut 0 bases from V and 2 bases from J, with 14 bases between.

This chain uses TRBV18 with TRBJ1-1, with D perhaps matching TRBD1 (6 bases). The CDR3 extends over 12 amino acids. CDR1 is KGHSH, CDR2 LQKENI, per germline. V was cut by 2 bases and J by 8 bases, with 9 bases left in between. CDR3 nucleotide sequence: TGTGCCAGCTCACCAAACAGGGACGAAGCTTTCTTT. Translated: CASSPNRDEAFF.

The chain has TRBV23-1 and TRBJ2-7; 16 nucleotides align to TRBD2. TRBV23-1 is an open reading frame whose function is uncertain. Germline trimming cut 3 bases from V and 3 bases from J; bases unmatched to any gene: 8. This CDR3 comprises 18 residues. The CDR3 reads CASSHSTGTSGGVYEQYF. The CDR3 nucleotides read TGCGCCAGCAGTCATTCTACCGGGACTAGCGGGGGGGTCTACGAGCAGTACTTC.

The chain joins TRBV10-3 to TRBJ1-4, with 9 bases lining up with TRBD1. Germline V CDR1 and CDR2: ENHRY, SYGVKD. The CDR3 is 14 residues long. V was clipped by 6 bases and J by 4 bases; unmatched bases: 3. CDR3 bases: TGTGCCATCAGGGGGACAGGGATTAATGAAAAACTGTTTTTT. Its translation: CAIRGTGINEKLFF.

This chain links TRBV3-1 (or the pseudogene TRBV3-2) with TRBJ1-1; possible D gene TRBD1, 6 bases. The germline CDR1 and CDR2 sequences are LGHDT and YNNKEL (reference sequence). The CDR3 covers 15 residues. The V and J ends lost 2 bases and 2 bases respectively, with 12 bases between them. The CDR3 loop reads CASSQSGQPNTEAFF. CDR3 coding DNA: TGTGCCAGCAGCCAAAGCGGACAGCCAAACACTGAAGCTTTCTTT.

This clone was seen only a few times. This chain uses TRBV9 with TRBJ2-1; 8 positions agree with TRBD2. Trimming at V came to 1 base and at J to 10 bases, leaving 10 bases not matched to a gene. This CDR3 is built from 15 residues. CDR1 is SGDLS and CDR2 is YYNGEE in the germline V gene. CDR3 DNA sequence: TGTGCCAGCAGCGTAACTAGCGGTCCAAGGGGGGAGCAGTTCTTC. This codes for CASSVTSGPRGEQFF.

The gene calls are TRBV5-4 and TRBJ1-4; D is unclear. The ends were cut back, 0 bases at V and 3 bases at J, with 9 bases in the middle. The CDR3 runs to 15 residues. The germline CDR1 and CDR2 sequences are SGHNT and YYREEE (reference sequence). CDR3 in DNA: TGTGCCAGCAGCTTGGATAGAGACTCTAATGAAAAACTGTTTTTT. Protein sequence: CASSLDRDSNEKLFF.

This clone was observed a few times. The J gene is TRBJ2-3, the V gene TRBV7-2; 10 nucleotides match TRBD1. CDR3 length: 14 amino acids. Trimming removed 5 bases from V and 8 bases from J; junction bases left unmatched: 7. Germline V CDR1 and CDR2: SGHTA, FQGNSA. CDR3 DNA: TGTGCCAGCAGCCGGGACAGGGGCTTCGGTACGCAGTATTTT. Residues: CASSRDRGFGTQYF.

The V call is TRBV7-9, the J call TRBJ2-2; tentative D call: TRBD1 (6 bases). Germline V lookup: CDR1 SEHNR, CDR2 FQNEAQ (reference sequence). The CDR3 contains 15 residues. Trimming removed 5 bases from V and 1 base from J, with 11 bases in between. The CDR3 region is CASSHRDKNTGELFF. Written as DNA, the CDR3 is TGTGCCAGCAGCCACCGGGACAAGAACACCGGGGAGCTGTTTTTT.

The chain links TRBV5-4 to TRBJ1-6; a possible D gene is TRBD1 (5 bases). The V end lost 0 bases, the J end lost 9 bases, and 13 bases lay between the germline ends. From germline, CDR1 is SGHNT and CDR2 YYREEE (reference sequence). The length of the CDR3 is 15 residues. CDR3 sequence reads: CASSLGGSGSSPLHF. In nucleotides, the CDR3 is TGTGCCAGCAGCTTGGGGGGCTCCGGGAGTTCACCCCTCCACTTT.

The V and J genes are TRBV6-5 and TRBJ1-1; D is possibly TRBD1 (6 bases). The V and J ends lost 6 bases and 10 bases respectively, with 15 bases between them. Germline CDR1 and CDR2: MNHEY and SVGAGI. This CDR3 spans 12 amino acids. The CDR3 sequence: CASSPRGSGAFF. The CDR3, as DNA: TGTGCCAGCAGCCCCAGGGGATCGGGAGCTTTCTTT.

This chain uses TRBV6-1 with TRBJ2-4; 9 positions match TRBD2. The CDR3 extends over 15 amino acids. The germline V gene encodes CDR1 MNHNS and CDR2 SASEGT. V trimming: 3 bases; J trimming: 6 bases; junction bases outside the gene matches: 6. CDR3 DNA: TGTGCCAGCAGTGATTTGGCGGGGGGGAGAAACATTCAGTACTTC. It translates to CASSDLAGGRNIQYF.

The J gene is TRBJ2-5, the V gene TRBV29-1; TRBD2 matches at 11 bases. Per the germline V gene, CDR1 is SQVTM and CDR2 is ANQGSEA. This CDR3 comprises 14 residues. With V trimmed by 5 bases and J by 1 base, 3 bases remained unmatched. CDR3 sequence (DNA): TGCAGCGTTTTGGGACTAGCGGTCCAAGAGACCCAGTACTTC. This codes for CSVLGLAVQETQYF.

This clone was picked up a small number of times. The chain couples TRBV24-1 to TRBJ1-1, with TRBD1 matching 10 bases. Unmatched junction bases numbered 11, after V lost 2 bases and J lost 0 bases. Germline loops: CDR1 KGHDR, CDR2 SFDVKD. The CDR3 contains 19 residues. CDR3 nucleotides: TGTGCCACCAGTGATTCGACCGGACAGGGGGTCTTGATGAACACTGAAGCTTTCTTT. As protein: CATSDSTGQGVLMNTEAFF.